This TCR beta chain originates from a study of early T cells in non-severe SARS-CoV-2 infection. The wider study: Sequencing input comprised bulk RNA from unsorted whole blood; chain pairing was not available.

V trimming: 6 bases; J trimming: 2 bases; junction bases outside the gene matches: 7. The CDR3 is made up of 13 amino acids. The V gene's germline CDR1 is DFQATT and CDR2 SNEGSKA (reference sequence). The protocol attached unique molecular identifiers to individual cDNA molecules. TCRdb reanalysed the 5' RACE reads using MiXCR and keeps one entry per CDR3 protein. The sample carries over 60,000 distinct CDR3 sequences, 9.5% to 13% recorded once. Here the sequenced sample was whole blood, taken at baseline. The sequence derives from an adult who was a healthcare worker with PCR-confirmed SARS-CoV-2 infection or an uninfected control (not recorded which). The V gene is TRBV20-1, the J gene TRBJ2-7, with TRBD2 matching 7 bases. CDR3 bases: TGCAGTGCAGTGTCTAGCGGAACCTACGAGCAGTACTTC. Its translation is CSAVSSGTYEQYF.